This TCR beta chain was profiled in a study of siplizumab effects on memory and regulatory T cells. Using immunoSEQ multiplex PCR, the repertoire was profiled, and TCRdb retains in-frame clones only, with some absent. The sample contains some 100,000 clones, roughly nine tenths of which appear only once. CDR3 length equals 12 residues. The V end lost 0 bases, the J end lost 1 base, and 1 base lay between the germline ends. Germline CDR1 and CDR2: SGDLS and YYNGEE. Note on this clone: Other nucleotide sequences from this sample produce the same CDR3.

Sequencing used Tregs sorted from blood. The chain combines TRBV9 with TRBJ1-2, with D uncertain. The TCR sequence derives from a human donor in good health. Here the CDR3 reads CASSVGNYGYTF. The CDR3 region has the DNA TGTGCCAGCAGCGTAGGTAACTATGGCTACACCTTC.